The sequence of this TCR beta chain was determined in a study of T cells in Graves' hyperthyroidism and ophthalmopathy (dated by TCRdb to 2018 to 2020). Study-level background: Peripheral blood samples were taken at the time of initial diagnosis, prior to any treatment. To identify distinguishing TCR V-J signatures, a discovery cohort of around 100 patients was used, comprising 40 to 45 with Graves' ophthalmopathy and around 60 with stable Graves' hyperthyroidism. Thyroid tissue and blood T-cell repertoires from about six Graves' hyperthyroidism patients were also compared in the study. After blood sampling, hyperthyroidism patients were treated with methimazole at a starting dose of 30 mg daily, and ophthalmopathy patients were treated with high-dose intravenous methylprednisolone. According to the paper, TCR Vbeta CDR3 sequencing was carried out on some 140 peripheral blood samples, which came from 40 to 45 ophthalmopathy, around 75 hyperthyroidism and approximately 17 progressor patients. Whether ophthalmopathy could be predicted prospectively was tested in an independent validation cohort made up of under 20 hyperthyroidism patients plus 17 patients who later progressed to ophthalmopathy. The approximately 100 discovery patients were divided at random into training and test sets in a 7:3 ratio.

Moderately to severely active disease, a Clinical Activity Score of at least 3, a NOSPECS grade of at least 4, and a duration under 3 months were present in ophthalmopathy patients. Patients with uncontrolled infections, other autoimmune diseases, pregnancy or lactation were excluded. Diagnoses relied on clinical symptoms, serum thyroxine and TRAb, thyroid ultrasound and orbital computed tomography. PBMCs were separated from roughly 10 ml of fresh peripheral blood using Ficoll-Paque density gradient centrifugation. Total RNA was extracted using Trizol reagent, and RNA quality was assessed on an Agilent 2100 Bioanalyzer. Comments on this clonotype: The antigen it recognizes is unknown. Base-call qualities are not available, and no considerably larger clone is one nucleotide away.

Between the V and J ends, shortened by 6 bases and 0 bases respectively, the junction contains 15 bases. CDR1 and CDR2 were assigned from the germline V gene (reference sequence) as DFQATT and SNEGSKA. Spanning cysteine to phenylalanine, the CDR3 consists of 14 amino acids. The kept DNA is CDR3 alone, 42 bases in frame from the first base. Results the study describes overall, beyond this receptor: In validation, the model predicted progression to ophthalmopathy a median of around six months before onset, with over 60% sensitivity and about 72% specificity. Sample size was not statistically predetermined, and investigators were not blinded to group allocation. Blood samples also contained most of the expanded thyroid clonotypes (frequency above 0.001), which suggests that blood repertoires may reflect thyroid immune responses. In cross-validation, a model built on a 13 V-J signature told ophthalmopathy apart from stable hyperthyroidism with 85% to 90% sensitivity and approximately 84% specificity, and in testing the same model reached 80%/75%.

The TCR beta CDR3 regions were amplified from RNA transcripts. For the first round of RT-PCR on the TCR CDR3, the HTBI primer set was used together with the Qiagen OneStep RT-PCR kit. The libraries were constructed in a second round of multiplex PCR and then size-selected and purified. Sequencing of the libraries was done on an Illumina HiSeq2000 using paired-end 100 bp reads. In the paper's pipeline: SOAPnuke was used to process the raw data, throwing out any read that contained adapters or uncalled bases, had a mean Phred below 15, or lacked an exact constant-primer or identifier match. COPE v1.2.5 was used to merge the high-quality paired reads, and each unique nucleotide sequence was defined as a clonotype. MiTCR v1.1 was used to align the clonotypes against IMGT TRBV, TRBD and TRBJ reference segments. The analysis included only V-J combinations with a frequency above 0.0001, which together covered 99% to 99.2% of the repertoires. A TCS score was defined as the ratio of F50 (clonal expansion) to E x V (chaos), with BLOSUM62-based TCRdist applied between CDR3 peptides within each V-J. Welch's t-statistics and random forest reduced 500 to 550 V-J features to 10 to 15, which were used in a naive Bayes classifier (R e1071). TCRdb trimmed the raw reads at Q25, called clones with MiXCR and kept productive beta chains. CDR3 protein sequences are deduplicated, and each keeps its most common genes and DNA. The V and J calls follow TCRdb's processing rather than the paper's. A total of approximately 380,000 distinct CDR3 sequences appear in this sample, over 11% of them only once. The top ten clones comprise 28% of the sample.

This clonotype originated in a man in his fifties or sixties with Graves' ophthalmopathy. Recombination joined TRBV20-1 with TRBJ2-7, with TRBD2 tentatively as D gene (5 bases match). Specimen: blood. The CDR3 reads CSALGRTSSYEQYF. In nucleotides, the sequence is TGCAGTGCGCTTGGACGTACTAGCTCCTACGAGCAGTACTTC.